The 9 T cell receptor beta chains given below trace back to one sample, sequenced in a study of vaccination and CD4 T cells after COVID-19 (dated 2022 in TCRdb). No antigens are known for them. This specimen's treatment or condition label, interpreted: approximately nine-day PBMC culture with coronavirus spike peptide pools or control peptides (ViraFEST assay). Library preparation used PCR. Sequencer: Illumina iSeq 100. DNA from cultured CD4+ T cells was subjected to TCR sequencing with the Oncomine TCR Beta short-read assay at the Johns Hopkins FTIC core. TCRdb trimmed public reads at Q25 via fastp, called clones via MiXCR and kept in-frame beta chains. Each record represents a unique CDR3 protein, reported with the most common genes and DNA among its rows. The sample table lists around 16,000 distinct CDR3 sequences, over 45% of them with a count of one. The top ten clones comprise about 10% of the sample.

The sequenced material came from CD4+ T cells from blood, cultured in vitro. The receptors stem from a human donor who had recovered from COVID-19.

This clonotype has a handful of counts. The chain joins TRBV6-2 or TRBV6-3 to TRBJ2-7, with TRBD1 matching 12 bases. The CDR3 covers 15 residues. Per germline, CDR1 MNHEY and CDR2 SVGEGT. J gave up 4 bases and V 7 bases, and 8 bases lay outside the gene matches. The CDR3 region has the DNA TGTGCCAGCAATGAGGGGACAGGGGGCAGGTACGAGCAGTACTTC. It specifies CASNEGTGGRYEQYF.

J is TRBJ1-3 and V is TRBV19; 8 nucleotides match TRBD1. CDR1 and CDR2 (germline): LNHDA, SQIVND (reference sequence). V lost 4 bases and J lost 4; bases outside the gene matches: 12. The CDR3 has 17 residues. The CDR3 loop is CASSTLLTGVGGNTIYF. CDR3 DNA: TGTGCCAGTAGTACCCTACTGACAGGGGTGGGAGGAAACACCATATATTTT.

The CDR3 bases are TGTGCCAGCAGTTTCGGGTCTAACTATGGCTACACCTTC. Protein: CASSFGSNYGYTF. The chain employs TRBV27 and TRBJ1-2; D not resolved. CDR1 is MNHEY and CDR2 is SMNVEV in the germline V gene (reference sequence). CDR3 length: 13 residues. Trimming removed 3 bases from V and 0 bases from J, with 5 bases in between.

This clonotype appeared a few times. The CDR3 region has the DNA TGTGCCAGCAGTTACACCCAGAACTATGGCTACACCTTC. Translating it yields CASSYTQNYGYTF. The chain has TRBV6-5 and TRBJ1-2; D gene unclear. The CDR3 sequence is 13 residues long. From germline, CDR1 is MNHEY and CDR2 SVGAGI. Between the trimmed V and J ends, which lost 2 bases and 2 bases, there was a span of 6 bases.

The chain is built from TRBV5-1 and TRBJ2-2, with D perhaps matching TRBD2 (8 bases). Per the germline V gene, CDR1 is SGHRS and CDR2 is YFSETQ. This CDR3 spans 16 amino acids. V gave up 3 bases and J gave up 4 bases, with 16 bases separating them. Here the CDR3 DNA reads TGCGCCAGCAGCTCGGGGGGGACAGCCCTCACCGGGGAGCTGTTTTTT. It is translated as CASSSGGTALTGELFF.

The chain carries TRBV7-2 and TRBJ1-2, with 9 bases that match TRBD1. Germline V gene data show CDR1 as SGHTA and CDR2 as FQGNSA. Trimming cost V 5 bases and J 0 bases; bases outside gene matches: 4. The CDR3 contains 15 residues. The CDR3 DNA is TGTGCCAGCAGCCAGACAGGGGGGACTAACTATGGCTACACCTTC. Its protein product is CASSQTGGTNYGYTF.

This chain connects TRBV30 to TRBJ2-5; D not certain. The V end lost 1 base, the J end lost 4 bases, and 13 bases lay between the germline ends. The germline gives CDR1 GTSNPN, CDR2 SVGIG (reference sequence). The CDR3 loop spans 14 amino acids. The CDR3 region has the DNA TGTGCCTGGAGTGATAGAGACCAGGTAGAGACCCAGTACTTC. This translates into CAWSDRDQVETQYF.

The chain joins TRBV20-1 to TRBJ2-1, with 11 bases fitting TRBD2. Germline CDR1 and CDR2: DFQATT and SNEGSKA (reference sequence). Germline trimming cut 2 bases from V and 5 bases from J; bases unmatched to any gene: 8. CDR3 size: 16 residues. The CDR3 DNA reads as TGCAGTGCTAGATCCCGACTAGCGGGGTCCCACAATGAGCAGTTCTTC. Translating gives CSARSRLAGSHNEQFF.

This clonotype was seen a handful of times. The chain carries TRBV11-2 and TRBJ1-3; D remains unclear. This CDR3 is 15 amino acids long. Between the trimmed V and J ends, which lost 6 bases and 1 base, there was a span of 13 bases. The germline gives CDR1 SGHAT, CDR2 FQNNGV. The CDR3 DNA sequence: TGTGCCAGCAGTCGACAAACAACATCTGGAAACACCATATATTTT. This codes for CASSRQTTSGNTIYF.